The clone carrying this T cell receptor (beta chain) was recorded at least ten times. The sample comes from a study of blood T cells in healthy people across ages. The CDR3 is 13 residues long. Trimming removed 3 bases at V and 1 base at J, with 7 bases between. Germline V gives CDR1 SQVTM, CDR2 ANQGSEA. Primers used in a second PCR of roughly 7 to 12 cycles were a sample-barcoded 5' primer and a J-beta primer mix. MiXCR, run by TCRdb on the 5' RACE reads, gives a single entry per CDR3 protein. The profile shows about 900,000 distinct CDR3 sequences, under 80% of them singletons. Sequenced input: blood. V is TRBV29-1 and J is TRBJ2-1; D may match TRBD1 or TRBD2 (5 bases each). The clonotype comes from a man younger than 40 in good health. CDR3 in DNA: TGCAGCGTTGATGGGGGTTCCTACAATGAGCAGTTCTTC. This encodes CSVDGGSYNEQFF.